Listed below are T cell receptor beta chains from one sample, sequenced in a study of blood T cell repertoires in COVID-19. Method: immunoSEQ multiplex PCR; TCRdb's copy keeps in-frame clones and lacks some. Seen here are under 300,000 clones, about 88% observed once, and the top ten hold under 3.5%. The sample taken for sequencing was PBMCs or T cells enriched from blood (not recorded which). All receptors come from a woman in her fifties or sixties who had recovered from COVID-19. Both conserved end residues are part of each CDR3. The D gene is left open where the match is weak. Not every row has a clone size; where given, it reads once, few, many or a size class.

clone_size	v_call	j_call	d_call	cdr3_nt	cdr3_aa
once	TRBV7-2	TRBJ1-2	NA	TGTGCCAGCAGCTTAATGTTGGACAGCCCCTATGGCTACACCTTC	CASSLMLDSPYGYTF
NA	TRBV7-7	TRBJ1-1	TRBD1	TGTGCTAGCAGCCCCTTAGGACAGGGTAAAACTGAAGCTTTCTTT	CASSPLGQGKTEAFF
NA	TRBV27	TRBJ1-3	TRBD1	TGTGCCAGCAGTTTATCCGGACAGGGGGTCGGAAACACCATATATTTT	CASSLSGQGVGNTIYF
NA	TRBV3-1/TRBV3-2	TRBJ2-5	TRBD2	TGTGCCAGCAGCCAAGGAGGAGGTCCTAGCGGAGAAGAGACCCAGTACTTC	CASSQGGGPSGEETQYF
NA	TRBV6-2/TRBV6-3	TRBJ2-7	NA	TGTGCCAGCAACCCGGATTCTGCAAGGGACTGGCAGTACTTC	CASNPDSARDWQYF
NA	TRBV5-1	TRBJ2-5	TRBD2	TGCGCCAGCAGCCCGGGACTAGCGGCAATCCAAGAGACCCAGTACTTC	CASSPGLAAIQETQYF
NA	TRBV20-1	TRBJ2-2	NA	TGCAGTGCTAGTTATAGTGCTAGAAGAACCGGGGAGCTGTTTTTT	CSASYSARRTGELFF
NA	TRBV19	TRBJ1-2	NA	TGTGCCAGTACCTCTCCGGGGGGCGAAGGCTATGGCTACACCTTC	CASTSPGGEGYGYTF
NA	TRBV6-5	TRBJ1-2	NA	TGTGCCAGCAGGACGGAGGGAGGATATGGCTACACCTTC	CASRTEGGYGYTF
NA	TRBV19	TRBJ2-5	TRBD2	TGTGCCAGTACCGAAAGGACTAGCGGGAGGGAGACCCAGTACTTC	CASTERTSGRETQYF
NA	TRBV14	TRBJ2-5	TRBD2	TGTGCCAGCAAGGGATCCCAAAGCGGGAAGACCCAGTACTTC	CASKGSQSGKTQYF
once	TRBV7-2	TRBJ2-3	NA	TGTGCCAGCAGCGTAAAGACGACAGGCAGAACTAGCACAGATACGCAGTATTTT	CASSVKTTGRTSTDTQYF
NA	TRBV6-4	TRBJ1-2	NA	TGTGCCAGCAGTGCGCAGGGATGGGGCTACACCTTC	CASSAQGWGYTF
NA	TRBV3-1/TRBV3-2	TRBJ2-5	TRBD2	TGTGCCAGCAGCCAAGTCGGCGGACTAGCGACACAAGAGACCCAGTACTTC	CASSQVGGLATQETQYF
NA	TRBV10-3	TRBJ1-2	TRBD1	TGTGCCATCAGCGGACGGACAGGGGGGAACGAAGACTATGGCTACACCTTC	CAISGRTGGNEDYGYTF
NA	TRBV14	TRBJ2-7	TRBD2	TGTGCCAGCAGCCAAGTTCTTTCGGCGAGCGGGAGCTCCTACGAGCAGTACTTC	CASSQVLSASGSSYEQYF
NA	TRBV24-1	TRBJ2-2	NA	TGTGCCACCAGTGATAGGAGGACAGACTACACCGGGGAGCTGTTTTTT	CATSDRRTDYTGELFF
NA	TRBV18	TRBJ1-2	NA	TGTGCCAGCTCACCACGGGACACATCTAACTATGGCTACACCTTC	CASSPRDTSNYGYTF
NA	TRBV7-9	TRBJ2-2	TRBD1	TGTGCCAGCAGCCCCTCGACAGGGTGGGCGAACACCGGGGAGCTGTTTTTT	CASSPSTGWANTGELFF
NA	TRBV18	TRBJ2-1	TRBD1	TGTGCCAGCTCACCCGAGGACAGGGTCACCTACAATGAGCAGTTCTTC	CASSPEDRVTYNEQFF
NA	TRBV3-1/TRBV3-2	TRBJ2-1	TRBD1	TGTGCCAGCAGCAAATCCGGGACAGGGGCCTACAATGAGCAGTTCTTC	CASSKSGTGAYNEQFF
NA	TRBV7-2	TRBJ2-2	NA	TGTGCCAGCAGCTTTCGGGCGGGCGCGAACACCGGGGAGCTGTTTTTT	CASSFRAGANTGELFF
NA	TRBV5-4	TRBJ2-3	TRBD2	TGTGCCAGCAGCCTCGGGACTAGCGGCAGCACAGATACGCAGTATTTT	CASSLGTSGSTDTQYF
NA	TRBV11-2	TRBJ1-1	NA	TGTGCCAGCAGCTTGGTCCGCGCGGGGGCGAACACTGAAGCTTTCTTT	CASSLVRAGANTEAFF
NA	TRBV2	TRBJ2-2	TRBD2	TGTGCCAGCAAAAGGGCTCGGACTAGCGGGAGAGAGGGAAGAGACACCGGGGAGCTGTTTTTT	CASKRARTSGREGRDTGELFF
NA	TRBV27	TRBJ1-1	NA	TGTGCCAGCAGTTCCGGGATGGATGAAGCTTTCTTT	CASSSGMDEAFF
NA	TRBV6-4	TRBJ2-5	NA	TGTGCCAGCAGTGAGGGTAGCGGTTCTCAAGAGACCCAGTACTTC	CASSEGSGSQETQYF
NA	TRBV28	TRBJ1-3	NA	TGTGCCAGCTGCACAGGGACGCCCGGAAACACCATATATTTT	CASCTGTPGNTIYF
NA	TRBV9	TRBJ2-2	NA	TGTGCCAGCAGCGTGTTAGCAGAGGGGGCCGGGGAGCTGTTTTTT	CASSVLAEGAGELFF
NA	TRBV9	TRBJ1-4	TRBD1	TGTGCCAGCAGCGCAGAGGGACAGCGCTATGAAAAACTGTTTTTT	CASSAEGQRYEKLFF
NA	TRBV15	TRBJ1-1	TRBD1	TGTGCCACCAGCAGAGGACAGGGGGGAACTGAAGCTTTCTTT	CATSRGQGGTEAFF
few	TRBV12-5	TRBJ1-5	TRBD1	TGTGCTAGTGGTTGCCCCGCGACAGGGGGCGAGGATCAGCCCCAGCATTTT	CASGCPATGGEDQPQHF
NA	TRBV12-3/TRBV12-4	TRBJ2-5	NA	TGTGCCAGCAGTTTCGGTACCCCCGACCAGTACTTC	CASSFGTPDQYF
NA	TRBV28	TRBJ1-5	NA	TGTGCCAGCAGTTTTCGACAGGTTCCTCAGCCCCAGCATTTT	CASSFRQVPQPQHF
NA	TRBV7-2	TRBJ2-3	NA	TGTGCCAGCAGGTCGGGTAGGAGACTGACGTCCGATACGCAGTATTTT	CASRSGRRLTSDTQYF
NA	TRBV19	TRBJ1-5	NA	TGTGCCAGTAGTGCACGTCAGGTGAATAGCAATCAGCCCCAGCATTTT	CASSARQVNSNQPQHF
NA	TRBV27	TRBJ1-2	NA	TGTGCCAGCAGTAGGGAGCCGAACTATGGCTACACCTTC	CASSREPNYGYTF
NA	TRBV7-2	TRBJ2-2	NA	TGTGCCAGCAGCTTAGATTTCGGGGGGGAGCTGTTTTTT	CASSLDFGGELFF
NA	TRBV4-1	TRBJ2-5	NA	TGCGCCAGCAGCCAAGGAAATAGCAAGGAGACCCAGTACTTC	CASSQGNSKETQYF
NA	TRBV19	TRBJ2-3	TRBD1	TGTGCCAGTAGTATCCGGGACAGGGGGACAGATACGCAGTATTTT	CASSIRDRGTDTQYF
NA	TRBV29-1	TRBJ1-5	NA	TGCAGCGTATCGGGGGATAATAGCAATCAGCCCCAGCATTTT	CSVSGDNSNQPQHF
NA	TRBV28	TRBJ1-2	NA	TGTGCCAGCAGGGGGGGGCCAAGGGATGGCTACACCTTC	CASRGGPRDGYTF
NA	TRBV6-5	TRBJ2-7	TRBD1	TGTGCCAGCAGACCGGACAGGGGGCTTCTGTACGAGCAGTACTTC	CASRPDRGLLYEQYF
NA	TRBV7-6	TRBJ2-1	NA	TGTGCCAGCAGCTTAATTACGGGGTATAAGGGTGAGCAGTTCTTC	CASSLITGYKGEQFF
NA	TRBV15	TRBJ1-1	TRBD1	TGTGCCACCAGCAGAGATGGAGGGGGCGGTAAAAACACTGAAGCTTTCTTT	CATSRDGGGGKNTEAFF
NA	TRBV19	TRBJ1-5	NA	TGTGCCAGTAAGGATACAGTGGGCTTTTATCAGCCCCAGCATTTT	CASKDTVGFYQPQHF
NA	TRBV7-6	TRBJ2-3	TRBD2	TGTGCCAGCAGCTTAGCTGCGGGAGTCTCTAGCACAGATACGCAGTATTTT	CASSLAAGVSSTDTQYF
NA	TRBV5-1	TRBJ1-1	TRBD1	TGCGCCAGCAGCTTAACAGGGGACATAGCTTTCTTT	CASSLTGDIAFF
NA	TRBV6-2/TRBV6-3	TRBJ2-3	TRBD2	TGTGCCAGCAGTTACCCCCGACTAGCGGGAGATGGGGATACGCAGTATTTT	CASSYPRLAGDGDTQYF
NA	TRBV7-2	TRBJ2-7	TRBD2	TGTGCCAGCAGCTTAGGACTAGCGTCCTACGAGCAGTACTTC	CASSLGLASYEQYF
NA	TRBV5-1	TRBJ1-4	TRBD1	TGCGCCAGCAGCCTGGGGTCCGCAGGGGGGCCTAATGAAAAACTGTTTTTT	CASSLGSAGGPNEKLFF
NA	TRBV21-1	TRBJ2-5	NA	TGTGCCAGCAGCAAAGAGGAGGACAGGGATTTGGGAGAGACCCAGTACTTC	CASSKEEDRDLGETQYF
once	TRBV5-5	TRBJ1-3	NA	TGTGCCAGCAGCTTGGGACTGGACACCATATATTTT	CASSLGLDTIYF
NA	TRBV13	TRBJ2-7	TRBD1	TGTGCCAGCAGCCTTACCCAGGGGGCTTCCGTCGAGCAGTACTTC	CASSLTQGASVEQYF
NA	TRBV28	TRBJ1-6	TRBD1	TGTGCCAGCAGTTTAGGCCAGGGGGCAGGTTATAATTCACCCCTCCACTTT	CASSLGQGAGYNSPLHF
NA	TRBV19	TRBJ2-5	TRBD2	TGTGCCAGTAGTGGAAGACTAGCGGGCCGCGAGGAGACCCAGTACTTC	CASSGRLAGREETQYF
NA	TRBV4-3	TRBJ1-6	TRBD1	TGCGCCAGCAGCCAAGACCTGGGGACAGTCAATTCACCCCTCCACTTT	CASSQDLGTVNSPLHF
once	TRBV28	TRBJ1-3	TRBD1	TGTGCCAGCAGTTCCCATCGCGGGGACAGGGGCCCTCACACCATATATTTT	CASSSHRGDRGPHTIYF
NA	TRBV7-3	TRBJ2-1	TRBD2	TGTGCCAGCAGGCCCAGACTAGCGGGAGCCTACAATGAGCAGTTCTTC	CASRPRLAGAYNEQFF
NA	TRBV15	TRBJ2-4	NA	TGTGCCACCAGCAGAGAATTAGACAGAGCCAAAAACATTCAGTACTTC	CATSRELDRAKNIQYF